These T cell receptor beta chains were read from a single sample in a study of vaccination and CD4 T cells after COVID-19. The antigens of these receptors remain unknown. TCRdb re-analysed the PCR reads in MiXCR, keeping a single row per CDR3 protein. This sample has around 20,000 distinct CDR3 sequences, with under 30% found just once. The sequenced material came from cultured CD4+ T cells from blood. The receptors originated from a human donor with COVID-19. Each CDR3 is given without its conserved first and last residue.

>TRBJ2-6|TRBV11-2
ASRQLSGANVLT
>TRBJ2-3|TRBV12-3/TRBV12-4
ASSIAGGRTDTQY
>TRBJ1-1|TRBV5-4
ASSRGQGNTEAF
>TRBJ2-1|TRBV28
ASSPLVIPTYNEQF
>TRBJ2-3|TRBV6-1
ASSPARHQGTDTQY
>TRBJ2-3|TRBV7-8
ASSSQTTSPSTQY
>TRBJ2-1|TRBV27
ASRQDGGGYNEQF
>TRBJ2-7|TRBV2
ASTRLGTSYEQY
>TRBJ2-5|TRBV5-3
ASSLLGWGGRVQETQY
>TRBJ2-7|TRBV7-8
ASSFDLGQGYEQY
>TRBJ1-2|TRBV6-2/TRBV6-3
ASNTGESYT
>TRBJ1-1|TRBV7-9
ASSLLGGTYSEAF
>TRBJ1-2|TRBV6-1
ASSERQGYGYT
>TRBJ2-5|TRBV5-4
ASSLDLGETQY
>TRBJ1-5|TRBV5-1
ASRWDGNSNQPQH
>TRBJ2-5|TRBV9
ASSVGGRHQETQY